Below, 4 T cell receptor beta chains from the same sample are listed, as sequenced in a study of identifying expanded T cells in peripheral blood. The table came from immunoSEQ multiplex PCR; TCRdb's copy has only in-frame clones and leaves some out. The sample gives around 80,000 clones, about nine tenths of which show up once; over 2.5% is in the top ten. Source material: blood. These receptors were taken from a person aged 18 to 75 in good health.

The chain uses TRBV7-8 and TRBJ2-1, with TRBD1 matching over 8 bases. Germline CDR1 SGHVS, CDR2 FQNEAQ. Unmatched junction bases numbered 2, after V lost 1 base and J lost 6 bases. The CDR3 length is 14 residues. The CDR3 is CASSLVGQGNEQFF. The CDR3 nucleotides are TGTGCCAGCAGCTTAGTCGGACAGGGCAATGAGCAGTTCTTC.

There are a few counts of this clone. The chain links TRBV7-2 to TRBJ2-7, with D possibly being TRBD1 or TRBD2 (6 bases each). Trimming pared 1 base from V and 6 bases from J, leaving 13 bases between. The germline V gene has CDR1 SGHTA and CDR2 FQGNSA. The CDR3 totals 14 residues. The CDR3 DNA is TGTGCCAGCAGCTTAGATCCGGGGGCTGGCGAGCAGTACTTC. Amino acid sequence: CASSLDPGAGEQYF. Complete variable domain (other parts from reference TRBV7-2 and TRBJ2-7): GAGVSQSPSNKVTEKGKDVELRCDPISGHTALYWYRQSLGQGLEFLIYFQGNSAPDKSGLPSDRFSAERTGGSVSTLTIQRTQQEDSAVYLCASSLDPGAGEQYFGPGTRLTVT.

J is TRBJ1-1 and V is TRBV10-3; no definite D call. The CDR3 has 13 residues. Germline V lookup: CDR1 ENHRY, CDR2 SYGVKD. The V gene lost 5 bases and the J gene lost 1 base, with 8 bases spanning the gap. In DNA, the CDR3 is TGTGCCATCAGTCGAGGTGGGAACACTGAAGCTTTCTTT. This gives the protein CAISRGGNTEAFF.

In regard to this clone: The same CDR3 is also encoded by other DNA sequences in this sample. J is TRBJ2-1 and V is TRBV9, with 11 bases lining up with TRBD2. The V and J ends lost 1 base and 4 bases, in that order; junction bases with no gene match: 1. CDR1 and CDR2 (germline): SGDLS, YYNGEE. The CDR3 sequence is 15 residues long. The CDR3: CASSVTSGGYNEQFF. CDR3 coding DNA: TGTGCCAGCAGCGTAACTAGCGGGGGATACAATGAGCAGTTCTTC.